The following is a T cell receptor beta chain sequence with its context. Its target is unknown. This specimen comes from a study of OX40 agonist ivuxolimab in advanced cancers. Study-wide context: Every 2 weeks, patients got intravenous ivuxolimab at one of six dose levels (0.01-10 mg/kg). Previous treatment with anti-PD-1, anti-PD-L1 or anti-CTLA-4 therapy was allowed; under 50% had received some.

Study-level findings and limits: The study found that CD8+ T cells averaged more expanded clones than CD4+.

Germline CDR1 reads SGHNT; CDR2 reads YYREEE (reference sequence). CDR3 length: 15 residues. V shed 4 bases and J shed 0 bases, with 11 bases lying between them. Data came from immunoSEQ multiplex PCR; TCRdb stores just in-frame clones and leaves some out. The sample yields some 76,000 clones, just under 85% seen once. Sequencing used CD4+ or CD8+ T cells sorted from blood, obtained in a trial of the OX40 agonist ivuxolimab. This rearrangement joins TRBV5-4 to TRBJ2-1; perhaps TRBD1 as D (6 bases). The clonotype was recovered from an adult with an advanced solid tumor such as melanoma, head and neck, liver or kidney cancer. The CDR3 sequence: CASSLQGGSYNEQFF. The CDR3 region has the DNA TGTGCCAGCAGCCTACAGGGCGGCTCCTACAATGAGCAGTTCTTC.